What follows describes a single T cell receptor (beta chain). The antigen it recognizes is unknown. No base quality information exists; no much larger clone differs at one position. This specimen belongs to a study (dated by TCRdb to between 2014 and 2017). A note on the overall study: The study set out to test whether tumor-infiltrating Tregs in breast cancer get recruited from blood Tregs or are instead converted in situ from other CD4+ T cell subsets. What the work shows at the level of the full study, not this receptor alone: Rather than covering whole repertoires, validation in the larger cohort was restricted to a single TCR beta V-J rearrangement. Tumor-infiltrating Treg TCR alpha and beta sequences overlapped most with tumor naive CD4+ T cells, then with blood naive CD4+ T cells. Tumor memory CD4+ T cell TCR gene usage clustered with blood and lymph node memory CD4+ cells and lymph node naive CD4+ cells.

Tregs were isolated as CD4+CD25+CD127-/low cells. Tregs, naive and memory CD4+ T cells from tumor, blood and ipsilateral draining lymph nodes of a handful of breast cancer patients underwent full-length TCR alpha and beta sequencing. Tumor tissue and lymph nodes from ipsilateral axillary dissection were perfused with PBS, minced and digested with collagenase I and hyaluronidase. FACS confirmed that the sorted cell populations were more than 90% pure. Full-length TCR variable regions were amplified by 5' RACE PCR using constant-region reverse primers, and then by semi-nested PCR using Nested Universal Primer A. Using the ReliaPrep RNA Cell Miniprep System, total RNA was extracted, and the SMARTer RACE 5'/3' Kit was then used to reverse transcribe the RNA into 5'RACE-ready cDNA. Multiplex adaptors were used to barcode full-length TCR alpha and beta libraries, and the barcoded libraries were sequenced on an Illumina MiSeq. The published analysis was carried out like this. For each of nine subset-tissue groups, sequencing data from the five patients were pooled, and the groups were compared by unsupervised clustering of TCR gene usage. The Morisita-Horn index was used to calculate repertoire similarity, with shared sequences weighted according to their contribution to each repertoire. TCRdb's own reprocessing of the public reads used fastp at Q25 and MiXCR and kept productive beta chains. Records with the same CDR3 protein are collapsed into one entry carrying the most frequent genes and DNA. For this entry, the V and J calls and clone size follow TCRdb and not the study's own pipeline. The sample table contains 55,000 or so distinct CDR3 sequences; only one count was recorded for about 20% of them. 3.2% of the sample rests with the top ten.

CDR1 MNHNS and CDR2 SASEGT were looked up in the germline V gene. Cut back by 9 bases and 4 bases, the V and J ends lie 14 bases apart. The CDR3, from cysteine to phenylalanine, totals 13 residues. CDR3 DNA only is kept here, 39 bases in frame from base 1. The source material was tumor-infiltrating Tregs sorted from the breast tumor. The V gene is TRBV6-1 and the J gene is TRBJ2-3, with a weak D call of TRBD1 (5 bases match). The receptor was derived from a female donor with breast cancer. The encoded CDR3 is CASKDNWADTQYF. The DNA sequence reads TGTGCCAGTAAGGACAATTGGGCAGATACGCAGTATTTT.